This TCR beta chain came from a study of early T cells in non-severe SARS-CoV-2 infection. The overall study: Sequencing was performed on bulk RNA from unsorted whole blood, leaving chains unpaired.

Study observations and caveats: Anti-spike CD8 responses were favored by VDJdb matching, which missed private and CD4 specificities.

On this clonotype itself: Its target is unknown.

The protocol attached unique molecular identifiers to individual cDNA molecules. TCRdb re-called the 5' RACE reads with MiXCR, one entry per CDR3 protein. The sample contains 64,000 or so distinct CDR3 sequences, roughly 14% of which appear only once. V trimming: 4 bases; J trimming: 4 bases; junction bases outside the gene matches: 3. Germline CDR1 is LGHNT and CDR2 is FRNRAP. CDR3 size: 14 residues. The receptor comes from an adult who was a healthcare worker with PCR-confirmed SARS-CoV-2 infection or an uninfected control (not recorded which). The sample consisted of whole blood. This chain links TRBV12-5 with TRBJ2-3, with 9 bases lining up with TRBD2. The CDR3 protein is CASGSSGVPDTQYF. CDR3 in DNA: TGTGCTAGTGGTTCTAGCGGGGTCCCAGATACGCAGTATTTT.